This TCR beta chain was sequenced for a study of T cell responses to AZD1222 COVID-19 vaccine. Data came from immunoSEQ multiplex PCR; TCRdb stores just in-frame clones and leaves some out. The sample has about 78,000 clones, 88% seen once. The ends were cut back, 1 base at V and 2 bases at J, with 8 bases in the middle. The CDR3 spans 14 residues. Germline CDR1 is SGHTA and CDR2 is FQGNSA. The sequencing here drew on peripheral blood, taken on day 0 of MenACWY control vaccination. V is TRBV7-2 and J is TRBJ1-2, with no clear D. This clonotype was sampled from an adult in good health. CDR3 nucleotides: TGTGCCAGCAGCTTAGAGGCAGGAAACTATGGCTACACCTTC. The encoded protein is CASSLEAGNYGYTF.